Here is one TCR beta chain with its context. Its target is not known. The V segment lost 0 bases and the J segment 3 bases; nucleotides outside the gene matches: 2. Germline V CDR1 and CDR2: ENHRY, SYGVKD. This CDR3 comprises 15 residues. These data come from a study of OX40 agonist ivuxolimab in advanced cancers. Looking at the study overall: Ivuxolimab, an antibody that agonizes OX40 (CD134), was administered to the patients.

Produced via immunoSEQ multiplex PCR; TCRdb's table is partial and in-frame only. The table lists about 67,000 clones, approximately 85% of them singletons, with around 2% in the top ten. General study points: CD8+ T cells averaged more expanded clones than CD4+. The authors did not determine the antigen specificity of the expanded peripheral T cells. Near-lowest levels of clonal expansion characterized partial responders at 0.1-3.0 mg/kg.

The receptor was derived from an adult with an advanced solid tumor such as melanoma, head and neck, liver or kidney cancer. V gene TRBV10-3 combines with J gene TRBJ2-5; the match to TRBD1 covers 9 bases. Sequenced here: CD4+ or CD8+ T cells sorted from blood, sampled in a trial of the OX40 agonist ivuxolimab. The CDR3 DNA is TGTGCCATCAGTGAGTCGGGACAGGGAGAAGAGACCCAGTACTTC. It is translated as CAISESGQGEETQYF.